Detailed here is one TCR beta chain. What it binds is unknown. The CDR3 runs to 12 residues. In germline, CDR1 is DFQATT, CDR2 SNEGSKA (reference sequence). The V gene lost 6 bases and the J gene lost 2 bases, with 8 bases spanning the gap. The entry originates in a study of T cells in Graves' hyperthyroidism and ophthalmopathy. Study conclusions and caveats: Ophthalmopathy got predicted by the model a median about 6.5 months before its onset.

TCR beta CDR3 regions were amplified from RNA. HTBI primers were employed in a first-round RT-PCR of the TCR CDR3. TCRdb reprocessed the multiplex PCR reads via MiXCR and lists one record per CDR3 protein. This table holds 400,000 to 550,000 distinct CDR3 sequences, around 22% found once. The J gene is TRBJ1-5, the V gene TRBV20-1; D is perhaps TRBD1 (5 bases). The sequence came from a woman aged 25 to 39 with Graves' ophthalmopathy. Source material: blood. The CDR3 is CSAVGGNQPQHF. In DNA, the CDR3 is TGCAGTGCAGTAGGGGGCAATCAGCCCCAGCATTTT.